This T cell receptor beta chain was obtained from a study of identical twins. About this clonotype: Antigen unknown.

One entry per CDR3 protein, called by TCRdb with MiXCR from the 5' RACE reads. The repertoire has fewer than 650,000 distinct CDR3 sequences, nearly 10% of them found once; the top ten carry approximately 3.2%. Study results and limitations: The study reached conclusions through statistical analysis that was cross-sectional, not following the same donors.

This sample also appeared in a second study, on yellow fever vaccine responses in identical twins.

Sequencing was done on a sample of PBMCs. This clonotype originated in a woman between 18 and 30 years old in good health.

The CDR3 reads CATSRGYRGQVDTQYF. CDR3 bases: TGTGCCACCAGCAGGGGATACAGGGGGCAGGTAGATACGCAGTATTTT. The chain has TRBV15 and TRBJ2-3; 9 bases align to TRBD1. The J segment lost 5 bases and the V segment lost 3 bases, leaving 9 bases of the junction unmatched. Germline V lookup: CDR1 LNHNV, CDR2 YYDKDF (reference sequence). CDR3 length: 16 residues.